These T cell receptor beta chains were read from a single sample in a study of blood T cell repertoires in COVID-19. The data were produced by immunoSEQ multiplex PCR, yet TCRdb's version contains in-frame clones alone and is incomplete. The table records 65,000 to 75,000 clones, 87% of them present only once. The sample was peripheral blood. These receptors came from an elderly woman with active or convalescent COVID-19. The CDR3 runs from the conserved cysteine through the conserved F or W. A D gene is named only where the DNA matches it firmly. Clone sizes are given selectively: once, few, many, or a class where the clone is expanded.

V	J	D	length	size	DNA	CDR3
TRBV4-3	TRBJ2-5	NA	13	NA	TGCGCCAGCAGCCAAAATCCAGGGGAGACCCAGTACTTC	CASSQNPGETQYF
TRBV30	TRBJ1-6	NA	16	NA	TGTGCCTGGACCCCCGGGGGGGGCTTTTATAATTCACCCCTCCACTTT	CAWTPGGGFYNSPLHF
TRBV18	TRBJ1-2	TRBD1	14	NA	TGTGCCAGCTCAGCAATCGGACAGGGGGGTGGCTACACCTTC	CASSAIGQGGGYTF
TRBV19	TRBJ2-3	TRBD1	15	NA	TGTGCCAGTAGTGACAGACAGGGATCCACAGATACGCAGTATTTT	CASSDRQGSTDTQYF
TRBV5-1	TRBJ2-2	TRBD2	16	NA	TGCGCCAGCAGCCAAAGTAGCGGGGCGAACACCGGGGAGCTGTTTTTT	CASSQSSGANTGELFF
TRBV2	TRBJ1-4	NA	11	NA	TGTGCCAGCAGTGAGGGATTAAAGGGGATTTTT	CASSEGLKGIF
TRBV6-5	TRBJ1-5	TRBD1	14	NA	TGTGCCAGCAGTTGGGGACAGGGGAAACAGCCCCAGCATTTT	CASSWGQGKQPQHF
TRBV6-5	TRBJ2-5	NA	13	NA	TGTGCCAGCGGAGTCTTCAAACAAGAGACCCAGTACTTC	CASGVFKQETQYF
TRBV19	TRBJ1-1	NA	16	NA	TGTGCCAGTAGTATTGAGACAGGCATCTTGAACACTGAAGCTTTCTTT	CASSIETGILNTEAFF
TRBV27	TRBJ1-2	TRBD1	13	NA	TGTGCCAGCCGGACAGGGGTAAACTATGGCTACACCTTC	CASRTGVNYGYTF
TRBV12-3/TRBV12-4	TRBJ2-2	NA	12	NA	TGTGCCAGCAGTTTTCAGGCCGGGGAGCTGTTTTTT	CASSFQAGELFF
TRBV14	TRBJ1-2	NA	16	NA	TGTGCCAGCAGCCCTTCCGATAACCGGAGATTCTATGGCTACACCTTC	CASSPSDNRRFYGYTF
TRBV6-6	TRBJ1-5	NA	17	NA	TGTGCCAGCAGTCGTGGAGGAGGGGTGGGAAGTTGGCAGCCCCAGCATTTT	CASSRGGGVGSWQPQHF
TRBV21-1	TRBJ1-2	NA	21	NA	TGTGCCAGCAGCAAAGGAAGGAAATTTGGGAGGGGAGGGAACTCCAGCGGTGGCTACACCTTC	CASSKGRKFGRGGNSSGGYTF
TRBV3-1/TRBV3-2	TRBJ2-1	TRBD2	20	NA	TGTGCCAGCAGCCCTTTTTTGCTAGCGGGGGGCCGAAGCTCCTACAATGAGCAGTTCTTC	CASSPFLLAGGRSSYNEQFF
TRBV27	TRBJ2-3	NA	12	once	TGTGCCAGCAGTTCCAACAGGGTCACGCAGTATTTT	CASSSNRVTQYF
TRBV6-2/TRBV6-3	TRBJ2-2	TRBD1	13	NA	TGTGCCAGCAGTTTACAGGGGTTCGGGGAGCTGTTTTTT	CASSLQGFGELFF
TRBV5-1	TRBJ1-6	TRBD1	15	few	TGCGCCAGCAGCCCCCCGGGACAGATGAATTCACCCCTCCACTTT	CASSPPGQMNSPLHF
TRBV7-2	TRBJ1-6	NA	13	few	TGTGCCAGCAGCTTAGCGCGGGGTCCACCCCTCCACTTT	CASSLARGPPLHF
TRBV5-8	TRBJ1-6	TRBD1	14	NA	TGTGCCAGCAGGCCCGGGACAGGCCTTTCACCCCTCCACTTT	CASRPGTGLSPLHF
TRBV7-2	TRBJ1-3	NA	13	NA	TGTGCCAGCAGCTCCCAAGGAGACAGACCCATATATTTT	CASSSQGDRPIYF
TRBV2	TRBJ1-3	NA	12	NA	TGTGCCAGCTGGGGACGGGAGGACACCATATATTTT	CASWGREDTIYF
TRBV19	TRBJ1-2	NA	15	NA	TGTGCCAGTAGTATACTCCCCCGCGCGGACTATGGCTACACCTTC	CASSILPRADYGYTF
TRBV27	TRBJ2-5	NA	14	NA	TGTGCCAGCAGTTTCGGGGGAGGAAAGGAGACCCAGTACTTC	CASSFGGGKETQYF
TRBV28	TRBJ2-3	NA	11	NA	TGTGCCAGCAGGAGGCGGGATACGCAGTATTTT	CASRRRDTQYF
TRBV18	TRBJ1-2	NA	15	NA	TGTGCCAGCTCACCACCGACAGGCGATTACTATGGCTACACCTTC	CASSPPTGDYYGYTF
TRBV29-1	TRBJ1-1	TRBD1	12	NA	TGCAGCGGCGGACAGGGGAACACTGAAGCTTTCTTT	CSGGQGNTEAFF
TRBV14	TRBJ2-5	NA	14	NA	TGTGCCAGCAGCGCCTCGACAGGCGGGGAGACCCAGTACTTC	CASSASTGGETQYF
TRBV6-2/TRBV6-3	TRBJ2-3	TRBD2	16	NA	TGTGCCAGCAGTGAGCATAGCGGGGGCGGCACAGATACGCAGTATTTT	CASSEHSGGGTDTQYF
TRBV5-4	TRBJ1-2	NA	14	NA	TGTGCCAGCAGCTTTAAGAGCCGCTACTATGGCTACACCTTC	CASSFKSRYYGYTF
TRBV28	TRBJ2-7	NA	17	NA	TGTGCCAGCAGCCTCTCTCTTCGTCCGACATTCTCCTACGAGCAGTACTTC	CASSLSLRPTFSYEQYF
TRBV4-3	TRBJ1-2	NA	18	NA	TGCGCCAGCAGCCAAGATCTAGCGGGTCCGCGGGGAACCTATGGCTACACCTTC	CASSQDLAGPRGTYGYTF
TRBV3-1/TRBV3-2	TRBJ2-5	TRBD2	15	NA	TGTGCCAGCAGCCATGGACTAGCGAGCTCCGGGCCCCAGTACTTC	CASSHGLASSGPQYF
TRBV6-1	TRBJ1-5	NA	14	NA	TGTGCCAGCAGTGAAGCCTCAGGGGCTCAGCCCCAGCATTTT	CASSEASGAQPQHF
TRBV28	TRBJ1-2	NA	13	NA	TGTGCCAGCAGTTACCCACAGATCTATGGCTACACCTTC	CASSYPQIYGYTF
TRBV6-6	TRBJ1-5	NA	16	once	TGTGCCAGCAGTTACCGGGAAGATTATAGCAATCAGCCCCAGCATTTT	CASSYREDYSNQPQHF
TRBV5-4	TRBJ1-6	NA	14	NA	TGTGCCAGCAGCTTAGTGACAGGAAATTCACCCCTCCACTTT	CASSLVTGNSPLHF
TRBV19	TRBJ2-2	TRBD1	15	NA	TGTGCCAGTATCTTAACACAGGGGAGCGTCGGGGAGCTGTTTTTT	CASILTQGSVGELFF
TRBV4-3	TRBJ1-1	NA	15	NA	TGCGCCAGCAGCCAAGATGGGGACATGAACACTGAAGCTTTCTTT	CASSQDGDMNTEAFF
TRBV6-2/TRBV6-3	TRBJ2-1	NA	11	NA	TGTGCCAGCAGCACAAGAAATGAGCAGTTCTTC	CASSTRNEQFF
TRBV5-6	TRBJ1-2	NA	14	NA	TGTGCCAGCAGCCCCGATCGGGTGGGCTATGGCTACACCTTC	CASSPDRVGYGYTF
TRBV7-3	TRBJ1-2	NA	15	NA	TGTGCCAGCAGCTTATCAGGAGGATCTATCTATGGCTACACCTTC	CASSLSGGSIYGYTF
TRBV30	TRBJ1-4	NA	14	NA	TGTGCCTGGAGTGTATTCTCGGTAAATGAAAAACTGTTTTTT	CAWSVFSVNEKLFF
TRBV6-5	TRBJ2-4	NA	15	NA	TGTGCCAGCAGTTGGACCGAGGGCGGTGGAAACATTCAGTACTTC	CASSWTEGGGNIQYF
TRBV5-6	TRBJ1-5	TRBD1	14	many	TGTGCCAGCAGCTACGGACAGGGGAATCAGCCCCAGCATTTT	CASSYGQGNQPQHF
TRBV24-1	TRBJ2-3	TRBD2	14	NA	TGTGCCACCAGTAAGCGGGGGGCCTCAGATACGCAGTATTTT	CATSKRGASDTQYF
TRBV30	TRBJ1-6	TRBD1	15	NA	TGTGCCTGCGACGCCCTGGGACAGATAAATTCACCCCTCCACTTT	CACDALGQINSPLHF